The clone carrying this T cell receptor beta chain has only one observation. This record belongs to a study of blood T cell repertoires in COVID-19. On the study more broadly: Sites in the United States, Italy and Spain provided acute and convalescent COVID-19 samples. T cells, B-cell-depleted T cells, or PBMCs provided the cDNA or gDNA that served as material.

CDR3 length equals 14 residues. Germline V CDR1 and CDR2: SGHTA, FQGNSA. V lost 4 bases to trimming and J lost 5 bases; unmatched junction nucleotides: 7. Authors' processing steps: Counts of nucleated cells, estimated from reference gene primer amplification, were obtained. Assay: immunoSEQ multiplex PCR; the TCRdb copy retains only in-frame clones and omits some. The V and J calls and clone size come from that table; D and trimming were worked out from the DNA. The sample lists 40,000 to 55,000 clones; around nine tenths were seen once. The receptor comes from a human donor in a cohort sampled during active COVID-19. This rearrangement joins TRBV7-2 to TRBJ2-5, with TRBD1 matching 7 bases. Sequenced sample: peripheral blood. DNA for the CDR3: TGTGCCAGCAGCTCAACCGACAGGGCCGAGACCCAGTACTTC. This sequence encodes CASSSTDRAETQYF.